Included here is one TCR beta chain sequence, with context. The target antigen is unknown. The data were produced by immunoSEQ multiplex PCR, yet TCRdb's version contains in-frame clones alone and is incomplete. The sample lists fewer than 150,000 clones, 85% to 95% occurring once. Between the trimmed V and J ends, which lost 2 bases and 2 bases, there was a span of 11 bases. Germline V gene lookup returns CDR1 SGHRS and CDR2 YFSETQ. The CDR3 runs to 16 residues. The data originate from a study of Tregs in tolerant kidney transplant recipients. Overall study findings and caveats: This study did not directly address biological reproducibility.

The sequenced material came from CD4+ T cells from blood. The receptor was derived from a human donor in good health. The chain recombines TRBV5-1 with TRBJ2-6, with a tentative D call TRBD2 (7 bases). The CDR3 sequence: CASSFGGAAGANVLTF. DNA of the CDR3: TGCGCCAGCAGCTTTGGGGGGGCAGCTGGGGCCAACGTCCTGACTTTC.